This entry describes one T cell receptor (beta chain). Its antigen is currently unknown. The source of the sample is a study of cytomegalovirus exposure and HLA in healthy donors. Study-level information: A preliminary data release comprised around 85 million unique TCRs obtained from HLA-typed donors. Study findings and constraints: Later, an analysis showed that TCR beta chains associated with HLA were more clonally expanded than others that were equally common. Rates of TCR association differed by HLA locus in a later analysis, with DRB1 highest and HLA-C lowest.

The PCR ran on 60 Vbeta and 13 Jbeta primers. Using immunoSEQ multiplex PCR, the repertoire was profiled, and TCRdb retains in-frame clones only, with some absent. The sample lists about 180,000 clones; about three quarters were seen once. V gave up 5 bases and J gave up 7 bases; unmatched junction bases: 7. In germline, CDR1 is SEHNR, CDR2 FQNEAQ (reference sequence). The CDR3 length is 13 residues. The chain recombines TRBV7-9 with TRBJ1-2, with TRBD1 matching 7 bases. Sequenced material: PBMCs. The source is a man younger than 35 in good health and CMV-seronegative. Written as DNA, the CDR3 is TGTGCCAGCAGCCCAGGGGACAGACTTGGCTACACCTTC. Its protein product is CASSPGDRLGYTF.